This T cell receptor beta chain was recorded in a study of blood T cell repertoires in COVID-19. Overall study context: Donors in the United States, Italy and Spain gave samples during acute or convalescent COVID-19. T cells, B-cell-depleted T cells, or PBMCs provided the cDNA or gDNA that served as material.

Trimming left V 4 bases short and J 1 base short, with 17 bases between. This CDR3 is built from 17 residues. The germline CDR1 and CDR2 sequences are SGDLS and YYNGEE. TCRdb keeps only in-frame clones here, not all; method: immunoSEQ multiplex PCR. The sample shows 75,000 to 90,000 clones, around 82% of them seen only once. The rearrangement uses TRBV9 and TRBJ2-2; D is possibly TRBD2 (6 bases). This TCR came from a man aged 60 to 69 with COVID-19, enrolled during active disease. Sequencing input: peripheral blood. The CDR3 region is CASSSLPSAGNTGELFF. In DNA form, the CDR3 reads TGTGCCAGCAGCTCCCTGCCGTCAGCGGGGAACACCGGGGAGCTGTTTTTT.